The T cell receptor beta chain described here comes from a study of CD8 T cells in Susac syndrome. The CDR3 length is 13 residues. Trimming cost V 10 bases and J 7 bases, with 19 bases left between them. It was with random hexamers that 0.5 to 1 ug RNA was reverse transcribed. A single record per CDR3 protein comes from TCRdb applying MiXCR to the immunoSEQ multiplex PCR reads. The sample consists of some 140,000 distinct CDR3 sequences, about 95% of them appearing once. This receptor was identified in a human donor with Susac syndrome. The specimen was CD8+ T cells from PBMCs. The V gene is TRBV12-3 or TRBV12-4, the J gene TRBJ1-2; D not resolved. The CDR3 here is CATDVPDSVGYTF. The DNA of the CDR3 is TGTGCCACCGACGTCCCGGATTCGGTTGGCTACACCTTC.